The subject of this entry is one TCR beta chain. This record comes from a study of blood T cell repertoires in COVID-19. Produced via immunoSEQ multiplex PCR; TCRdb's table is partial and in-frame only. The data show around 180,000 clones, 70% to 85% seen once. The CDR3 is 14 amino acids. The germline gives CDR1 SEHNR, CDR2 FQNEAQ (reference sequence). V was pared by 7 bases and J by 4 bases, with 9 bases of the junction left unmatched. This clonotype was obtained from a man aged 50 or older who had recovered from COVID-19. The gene calls are TRBV7-9 and TRBJ1-2, with 7 nucleotides matching TRBD1. Sequencing was carried out using PBMCs or T cells enriched from blood (not recorded which). The DNA for the CDR3 is TGTGCCAGCACCCTTTCCGGGACAGTCTATGGCTACACCTTC. It codes for CASTLSGTVYGYTF.